These 10 T cell receptor beta chains were all obtained from the same sample, sequenced in a study. TCRdb reprocessed the RT-PCR reads via MiXCR and lists one record per CDR3 protein. This sample has 650,000 to 800,000 distinct CDR3 sequences, with approximately 14% found just once. Specimen: memory CD4+ T cells from blood. Receptor source: a female donor in good health, serving as a healthy control.

This clonotype was picked up many times. The CDR3: CSVGGSYGYTF. The CDR3 DNA follows: TGCAGTGTGGGGGGAAGCTATGGCTACACCTTC. This rearrangement joins TRBV20-1 to TRBJ1-2; tentative D call: TRBD1 (5 bases). This CDR3 contains 11 residues. Per the germline V gene, CDR1 is DFQATT and CDR2 is SNEGSKA (reference sequence). Trimming left V 7 bases short and J 4 bases short, with 10 bases between.

This chain links TRBV6-2 or TRBV6-3 with TRBJ1-1, with 9 bases lining up with TRBD1. The CDR3 covers 14 residues. Germline CDR1 reads MNHEY; CDR2 reads SVGEGT. The V and J ends lost 8 bases and 4 bases, in that order; junction bases with no gene match: 8. The CDR3 here is CASATGGAVTEAFF. CDR3 DNA sequence: TGTGCCAGCGCCACAGGGGGCGCAGTCACTGAAGCTTTCTTT.

V usage is TRBV18 and J usage is TRBJ2-7; TRBD2 matches 16 bases. With 3 bases clipped from V and 1 base from J, the junction kept 9 bases outside the gene matches. The CDR3 runs 19 residues. Germline CDR1 is KGHSH and CDR2 is LQKENI. The CDR3, as DNA: TGTGCCAGCTCACCCTGGGGACTAGCGGGAGGGGACGATTCCTACGAGCAGTACTTC. As protein: CASSPWGLAGGDDSYEQYF.

This clonotype was found many times. The genes are TRBV29-1 and TRBJ2-6; 12 nucleotides align to TRBD1. Unmatched junction bases numbered 11, after V lost 5 bases and J lost 3 bases. The CDR3 is made up of 18 amino acids. Germline-derived CDR1 and CDR2 are SQVTM and ANQGSEA. The CDR3 region is CSVLPGQGAPSGANVLTF. In DNA, the CDR3 is TGCAGCGTTTTACCGGGACAGGGGGCCCCAAGTGGGGCCAACGTCCTGACTTTC.

This clonotype was picked up a small number of times. The V call is TRBV10-3, the J call TRBJ2-5, with a possible D match to TRBD2 (5 bases). CDR1 is ENHRY, CDR2 SYGVKD, per germline. The CDR3 sequence is 16 residues long. V was shortened by 10 bases and J by 3 bases, with 24 bases between the two germline ends. The CDR3 DNA reads as TGTGCCACGAGGTCCGGGATTGGCTGGCAGAAAGAGACCCAGTACTTC. Encoded protein: CATRSGIGWQKETQYF.

The genes are TRBV4-1 and TRBJ2-1; TRBD2 aligns across 8 bases. The J segment lost 5 bases and the V segment lost 0 bases, leaving 3 bases of the junction unmatched. The CDR3 runs 15 residues. In germline, CDR1 is MGHRA, CDR2 YSYEKL. This CDR3 reads CASSQDTSGNNEQFF. The CDR3 nucleotides read TGCGCCAGCAGCCAAGATACTAGCGGAAACAATGAGCAGTTCTTC.

This clonotype was counted a single time. V is TRBV11-2 and J is TRBJ1-1; D remains unclear. The CDR3 runs to 15 residues. Germline V gene sequence: CDR1 SGHAT, CDR2 FQNNGV. V shed 3 bases and J shed 1 base, with 12 bases lying between them. In DNA, the CDR3 is TGTGCCAGCAGCTTTAACGGGGTGGGGAACACTGAAGCTTTCTTT. It specifies CASSFNGVGNTEAFF.

The CDR3 sequence: CSAATGQGQPLPTKEQYF. The CDR3 nucleotides read TGCAGTGCTGCTACCGGACAGGGCCAACCACTCCCGACTAAAGAGCAGTACTTC. The chain joins TRBV20-1 to TRBJ2-7; TRBD1 agrees at 8 bases. This CDR3 comprises 18 residues. V was clipped by 5 bases and J by 7 bases; unmatched bases: 25. Germline CDR1 and CDR2: DFQATT and SNEGSKA (reference sequence).

This clonotype was seen many times. V gene TRBV27 combines with J gene TRBJ2-3; D possibly corresponds to TRBD1 (6 bases). Germline V gene data show CDR1 as MNHEY and CDR2 as SMNVEV (reference sequence). The length of the CDR3 is 13 residues. V gave up 6 bases and J gave up 4 bases, with 11 bases separating them. CDR3 bases: TGTGCCAGCAGGGTAGGGGGTGCAGATACGCAGTATTTT. It is translated as CASRVGGADTQYF.

This clonotype was found a few times. The CDR3 nucleotides are TGTGCCAGCAGCTTATATAGCCAGCCCCAGCATTTT. It codes for CASSLYSQPQHF. The chain couples TRBV7-2 to TRBJ1-5; D gene unclear. Looked up from germline, CDR1 is SGHTA and CDR2 is FQGNSA. V was pared by 2 bases and J by 7 bases, with 6 bases between. The CDR3 is made up of 12 amino acids.